Listed below are T cell receptor beta chains from one sample, sequenced in a study of shared clonotypes between healthy human individuals. The protocol was immunoSEQ multiplex PCR, while the TCRdb copy is restricted to in-frame clones and leaves out a portion. Of roughly 2.1 million clones listed, about 92% are singletons. The sample consisted of naive CD8+ T cells from PBMCs. All receptors derive from a man between 18 and 29 years old in good health. Some clones in this sample may be carry-over from other donors' samples. Both conserved end residues are part of each CDR3. A D gene is named only where the DNA matches it firmly.

>TRBV6-5|TRBJ1-4|NA
TGTGCCAGCAGCCACATCCCAGAGGATGAAAAACTGTTTTTT
CASSHIPEDEKLFF
>TRBV9|TRBJ2-6|NA
TGTGCCAGCAGCTTGGACCTCTCTGGGGCCAACGTCCTGACTTTC
CASSLDLSGANVLTF
>TRBV28|TRBJ2-5|TRBD1
TGTGCCACCGATGTACGGGACAGGCCCTATATGACCCAGTACTTC
CATDVRDRPYMTQYF
>TRBV4-2|TRBJ1-1|TRBD1
TGTGCCAGCAGATCAGGACAGGGCGCCACTGAAGCTTTCTTT
CASRSGQGATEAFF
>TRBV27|TRBJ2-1|NA
TGTGCCAGCAGTCCCCTTCAGACATACCTGAAGTTCTTC
CASSPLQTYLKFF
>TRBV7-9|TRBJ1-2|NA
TGTGCCAGCAGCTTACAGGCTAACTATGGCTACACCTTC
CASSLQANYGYTF
>TRBV5-1|TRBJ2-7|NA
TGCGCCAGCAGCTCAGAACCGGGACTCAAGTCTCTGTACGAGCAGTACTTC
CASSSEPGLKSLYEQYF
>TRBV27|TRBJ2-1|NA
TGTGCCAGCAGCTCTCCCGTTATGGCACCAGAGCAGTTCTTC
CASSSPVMAPEQFF
>TRBV4-1|TRBJ2-7|NA
TGCGCCAGCAGCCAGACAGGAAACTACGAGCAGTACTTC
CASSQTGNYEQYF
>TRBV6-5|TRBJ2-7|NA
TGTGCCAGCAGTCTCGGGACCGGGAAAGTTGGAGAGCAGTACTTC
CASSLGTGKVGEQYF